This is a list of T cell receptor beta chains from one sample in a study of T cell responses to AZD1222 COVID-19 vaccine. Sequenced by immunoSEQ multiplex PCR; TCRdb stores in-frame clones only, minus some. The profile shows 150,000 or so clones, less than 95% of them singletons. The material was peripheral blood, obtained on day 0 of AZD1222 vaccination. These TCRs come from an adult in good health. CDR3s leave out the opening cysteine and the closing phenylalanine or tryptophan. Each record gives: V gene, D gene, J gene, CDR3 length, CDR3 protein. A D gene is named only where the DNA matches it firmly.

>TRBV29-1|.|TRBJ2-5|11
SGTPGPQETQY
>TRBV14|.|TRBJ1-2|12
ASSPRETNYGYT
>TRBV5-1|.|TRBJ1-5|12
ASMVEGTCQPQH
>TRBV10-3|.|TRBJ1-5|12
AISELGEGQPQH
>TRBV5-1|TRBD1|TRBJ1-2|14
ASSSVGDSHREGYT
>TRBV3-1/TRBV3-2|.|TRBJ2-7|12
ASSLRPQGYEQY
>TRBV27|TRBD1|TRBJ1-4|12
ASRPGQPNEKLF
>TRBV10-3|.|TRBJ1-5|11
AISEGPNQPQH
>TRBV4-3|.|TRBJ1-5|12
ASSQDWRNQPQH
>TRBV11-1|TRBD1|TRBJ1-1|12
ASRGDSARTEAF
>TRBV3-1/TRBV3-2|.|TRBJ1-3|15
ASSRTRDAYSGNTIY
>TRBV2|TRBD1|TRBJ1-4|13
ASRDRAHTNEKLF
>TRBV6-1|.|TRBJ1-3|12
ASSELSSTNTIY
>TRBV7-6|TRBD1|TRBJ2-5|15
ASSLGVRGRGKETQY
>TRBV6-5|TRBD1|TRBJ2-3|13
ASSRNRGLVHTQY
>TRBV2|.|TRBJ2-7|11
ASRRDTFYEQY
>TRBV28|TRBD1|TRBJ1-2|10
ASAQQGEGYT
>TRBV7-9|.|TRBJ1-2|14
ASSPPGTAGSSGYT
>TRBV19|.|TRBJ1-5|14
ASSIDGGAGNQPQH
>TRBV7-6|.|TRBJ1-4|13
ASSLDQGWNEKLF
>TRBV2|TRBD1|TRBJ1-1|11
ASSSQGDTEAF
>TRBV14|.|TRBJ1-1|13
ASSPTIQPNTEAF
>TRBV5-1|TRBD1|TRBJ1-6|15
ASSLGRQGASNSPLH
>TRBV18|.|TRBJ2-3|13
ASSLRTGSTDTQY
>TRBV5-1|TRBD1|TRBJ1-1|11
ASSPQGATEAF
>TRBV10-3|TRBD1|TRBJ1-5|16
AISERRTGGSSDQPQH
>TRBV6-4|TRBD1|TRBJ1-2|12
ASSDGTAEYGYT
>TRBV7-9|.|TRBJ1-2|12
ASSHNGWTRGYT
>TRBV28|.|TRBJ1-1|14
ASSSVSRTVNTEAF
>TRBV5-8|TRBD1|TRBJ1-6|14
ASSFLPGQGHSPLH
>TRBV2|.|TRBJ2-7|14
ASSEALLGPTYEQY
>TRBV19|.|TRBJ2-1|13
ASSIEVTLSDEQF
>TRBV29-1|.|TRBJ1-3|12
SVVLASSGNTIY
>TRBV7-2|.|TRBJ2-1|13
ASSVYGSSYNEQF
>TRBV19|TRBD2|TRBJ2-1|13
ASSTWSGGSNEQF
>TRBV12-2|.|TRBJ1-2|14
ASRLAGRGSNYGYT
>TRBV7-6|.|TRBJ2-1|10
ASSPRVYEQF
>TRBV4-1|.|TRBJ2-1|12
AGSQDRSRNEQF
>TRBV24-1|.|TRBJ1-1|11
ATSDPNYTEAF
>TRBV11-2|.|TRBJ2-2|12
ASSLGAVTGELF
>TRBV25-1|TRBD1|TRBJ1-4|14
ASSDSLGQGNEKLF
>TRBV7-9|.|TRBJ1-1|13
ASSLWKQGGTEAF
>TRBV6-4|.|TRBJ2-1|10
ASKGPNNEQF
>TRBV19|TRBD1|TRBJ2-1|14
ASSIFGQGWDNEQF
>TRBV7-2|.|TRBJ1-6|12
ASSLDGANSPLH
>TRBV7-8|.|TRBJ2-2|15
ASSSRRRLGDTGELF
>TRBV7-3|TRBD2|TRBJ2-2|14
ASSSPGTRLSGELF
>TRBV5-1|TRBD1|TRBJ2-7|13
ASSDGQGIPYEQY
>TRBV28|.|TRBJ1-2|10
ASSLGLYGYT
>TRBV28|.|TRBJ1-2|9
ASSFWGGYT